These T cell receptor beta chains were read from a single sample in a study of blood T cell repertoires in COVID-19. The protocol was immunoSEQ multiplex PCR, while the TCRdb copy is restricted to in-frame clones and leaves out a portion. This sample has around 230,000 clones, with approximately 80% found just once. Sequences were obtained from peripheral blood. Receptors originate from a man aged 35-49 years with acute or convalescent COVID-19. CDR3s include the opening cysteine and the closing phenylalanine or tryptophan. The D gene is left open where the match is weak. Size is omitted from some rows. Given values are once, few, many or a class for expanded clones.

cdr3_aa: CASSLTSGRSAYNEQFF
cdr3_nt: TGTGCCAGCAGTTTGACTAGCGGGAGGTCTGCCTACAATGAGCAGTTCTTC
clone_size: .
d_call: TRBD2
j_call: TRBJ2-1
v_call: TRBV7-2

cdr3_aa: CASSQAGRRNIQYF
cdr3_nt: TGCGCCAGCAGCCAAGCGGGCCGGAGGAACATTCAGTACTTC
clone_size: .
d_call: .
j_call: TRBJ2-4
v_call: TRBV4-3

cdr3_aa: CASSRVGDTPEKLFF
cdr3_nt: TGCGCCAGCAGCCGGGTGGGGGACACCCCTGAAAAACTGTTTTTT
clone_size: .
d_call: .
j_call: TRBJ1-4
v_call: TRBV5-1

cdr3_aa: CATTWTGDTEAFF
cdr3_nt: TGTGCCACCACCTGGACAGGTGACACTGAAGCTTTCTTT
clone_size: .
d_call: TRBD1
j_call: TRBJ1-1
v_call: TRBV19

cdr3_aa: CASSPLEETQYF
cdr3_nt: TGTGCCAGCTCACCCTTAGAAGAGACCCAGTACTTC
clone_size: .
d_call: .
j_call: TRBJ2-5
v_call: TRBV18

cdr3_aa: CASSAAGDTEAFF
cdr3_nt: TGTGCCAGCAGTGCAGCAGGAGACACTGAAGCTTTCTTT
clone_size: .
d_call: .
j_call: TRBJ1-1
v_call: TRBV6-1

cdr3_aa: CASSRDRGNSPLHF
cdr3_nt: TGTGCCAGCAGTAGGGACAGGGGGAATTCACCCCTCCACTTT
clone_size: few
d_call: TRBD1
j_call: TRBJ1-6
v_call: TRBV27

cdr3_aa: CASSGTSGKAYSYEQYF
cdr3_nt: TGTGCCAGCAGTGGGACTAGCGGGAAAGCCTACTCCTACGAGCAGTACTTC
clone_size: .
d_call: TRBD2
j_call: TRBJ2-7
v_call: TRBV6-2/TRBV6-3

cdr3_aa: CAIETGGGNEQFF
cdr3_nt: TGTGCCATCGAAACAGGGGGAGGGAATGAGCAGTTCTTC
clone_size: few
d_call: .
j_call: TRBJ2-1
v_call: TRBV10-3

cdr3_aa: CASSLGPRGIQYF
cdr3_nt: TGTGCCAGCAGCTTGGGGCCCCGAGGGATTCAGTACTTC
clone_size: .
d_call: .
j_call: TRBJ2-4
v_call: TRBV5-4

cdr3_aa: CASSIDPQGTEAFF
cdr3_nt: TGTGCCAGTAGTATTGACCCCCAGGGCACTGAAGCTTTCTTT
clone_size: .
d_call: .
j_call: TRBJ1-1
v_call: TRBV19

cdr3_aa: CASSLGKREGYQETQYF
cdr3_nt: TGTGCCAGCAGCTTGGGAAAACGGGAGGGGTACCAAGAGACCCAGTACTTC
clone_size: .
d_call: TRBD2
j_call: TRBJ2-5
v_call: TRBV7-9

cdr3_aa: CASSNRRTSGYEQYF
cdr3_nt: TGTGCCAGCAGTAACCGACGGACTAGCGGGTACGAGCAGTACTTC
clone_size: .
d_call: TRBD2
j_call: TRBJ2-7
v_call: TRBV6-5

cdr3_aa: CAWSARETQYF
cdr3_nt: TGTGCCTGGAGTGCTCGAGAGACCCAGTACTTC
clone_size: .
d_call: .
j_call: TRBJ2-5
v_call: TRBV30

cdr3_aa: CASSTEGPSYNEQFF
cdr3_nt: TGTGCCAGTAGTACCGAGGGCCCCTCCTACAATGAGCAGTTCTTC
clone_size: .
d_call: .
j_call: TRBJ2-1
v_call: TRBV19

cdr3_aa: CASSYSRIYEQYF
cdr3_nt: TGTGCCAGCAGTTACTCGAGAATCTACGAGCAGTACTTC
clone_size: .
d_call: .
j_call: TRBJ2-7
v_call: TRBV6-2/TRBV6-3

cdr3_aa: CASSLGREETQYF
cdr3_nt: TGTGCCAGCTCCCTCGGGAGGGAAGAGACCCAGTACTTC
clone_size: .
d_call: TRBD2
j_call: TRBJ2-5
v_call: TRBV18

cdr3_aa: CASSQTVNQPQHF
cdr3_nt: TGTGCCAGCAGCCAGACAGTGAATCAGCCCCAGCATTTT
clone_size: .
d_call: .
j_call: TRBJ1-5
v_call: TRBV3-1/TRBV3-2

cdr3_aa: CASSLFNRGSNQPQHF
cdr3_nt: TGTGCCAGCAGCTTATTTAACAGGGGAAGCAATCAGCCCCAGCATTTT
clone_size: .
d_call: TRBD1
j_call: TRBJ1-5
v_call: TRBV11-3

cdr3_aa: CASTLTGEGNQPQHF
cdr3_nt: TGTGCCAGCACCTTAACAGGGGAGGGCAATCAGCCCCAGCATTTT
clone_size: few
d_call: TRBD1
j_call: TRBJ1-5
v_call: TRBV5-6

cdr3_aa: CASSVNQADTQYF
cdr3_nt: TGTGCCAGCAGTGTAAACCAGGCGGATACGCAGTATTTT
clone_size: .
d_call: .
j_call: TRBJ2-3
v_call: TRBV7-3

cdr3_aa: CASSLAIGGEKLFF
cdr3_nt: TGTGCCAGCAGCTTGGCCATCGGAGGGGAAAAACTGTTTTTT
clone_size: .
d_call: .
j_call: TRBJ1-4
v_call: TRBV5-4

cdr3_aa: CASSLGSVHYGYTF
cdr3_nt: TGTGCCAGCAGCTTAGGATCAGTTCACTATGGCTACACCTTC
clone_size: .
d_call: .
j_call: TRBJ1-2
v_call: TRBV13

cdr3_aa: CAISDSRAEKLFF
cdr3_nt: TGTGCCATCAGTGATTCTCGCGCGGAAAAACTGTTTTTT
clone_size: .
d_call: .
j_call: TRBJ1-4
v_call: TRBV10-3

cdr3_aa: CAWSDAGLINEKLFF
cdr3_nt: TGTGCCTGGAGTGATGCAGGGCTCATTAATGAAAAACTGTTTTTT
clone_size: .
d_call: .
j_call: TRBJ1-4
v_call: TRBV30

cdr3_aa: CSTGQGRTEAFF
cdr3_nt: TGCAGCACTGGACAGGGGAGAACTGAAGCTTTCTTT
clone_size: .
d_call: TRBD1
j_call: TRBJ1-1
v_call: TRBV29-1

cdr3_aa: CASSLEDGAGEQFF
cdr3_nt: TGTGCCAGCAGCTTAGAGGATGGGGCCGGGGAGCAGTTCTTC
clone_size: .
d_call: .
j_call: TRBJ2-1
v_call: TRBV7-2

cdr3_aa: CASSHFASGYNEQFF
cdr3_nt: TGTGCCAGCAGCCACTTCGCTAGCGGCTACAATGAGCAGTTCTTC
clone_size: .
d_call: TRBD2
j_call: TRBJ2-1
v_call: TRBV3-1/TRBV3-2

cdr3_aa: CASSLDGRTFQETQYF
cdr3_nt: TGTGCCAGCAGCTTAGATGGGAGGACTTTCCAAGAGACCCAGTACTTC
clone_size: .
d_call: .
j_call: TRBJ2-5
v_call: TRBV11-2

cdr3_aa: CAASSSGLAQIDEQFF
cdr3_nt: TGTGCCGCTTCAAGCTCGGGACTAGCCCAAATCGATGAGCAGTTCTTC
clone_size: .
d_call: TRBD2
j_call: TRBJ2-1
v_call: TRBV28

cdr3_aa: CASSLAGQRANEKLFF
cdr3_nt: TGTGCCAGCAGCTTGGCCGGACAAAGGGCTAATGAAAAACTGTTTTTT
clone_size: .
d_call: .
j_call: TRBJ1-4
v_call: TRBV5-6

cdr3_aa: CASSPDFIGSTEAFF
cdr3_nt: TGTGCCAGCAGCCCTGACTTTATCGGATCCACTGAAGCTTTCTTT
clone_size: .
d_call: .
j_call: TRBJ1-1
v_call: TRBV27

cdr3_aa: CASSQEMGRGNPPQHF
cdr3_nt: TGCGCCAGCAGCCAAGAGATGGGCAGGGGTAATCCGCCCCAGCATTTT
clone_size: once
d_call: .
j_call: TRBJ1-5
v_call: TRBV4-1